Below, 25 T cell receptor beta chains from the same sample are listed, as sequenced in a study of T cell changes during pregnancy in multiple sclerosis. Only in-frame clones appear in the TCRdb table, and some are missing; sequencing was by immunoSEQ multiplex PCR. This sample yields 70,000 to 95,000 clones, of which around 93% are seen a single time; about 2% belongs to the top ten. The starting material was peripheral blood, obtained in the third trimester of pregnancy. The origin of the receptors is a female donor with multiple sclerosis, enrolled in a pregnancy study.

The CDR3 nucleotides are TGTGCCACCAGCAGAGCCAGGGGGACTAACACTGAAGCTTTCTTT. This codes for CATSRARGTNTEAFF. This chain joins TRBV15 and TRBJ1-1; 7 positions match TRBD1. CDR3 length: 15 residues. V trimming: 1 base; J trimming: 2 bases; junction bases outside the gene matches: 4. CDR1 and CDR2 (germline): LNHNV, YYDKDF (reference sequence).

V and J are TRBV28 and TRBJ2-1, with 9 bases fitting TRBD2. CDR1 and CDR2 (germline): MDHEN, SYDVKM. This CDR3 is built from 15 residues. The V segment lost 5 bases and the J segment 3 bases; nucleotides outside the gene matches: 5. CDR3 sequence: CASSPLAGDYNEQFF. For the CDR3, the DNA is TGTGCCAGCAGTCCTTTAGCGGGAGACTACAATGAGCAGTTCTTC.

The genes are TRBV18 and TRBJ1-5, with 10 bases that match TRBD1. J lost 7 bases, V lost 3 bases, and 9 bases had no gene match. Germline V gene data show CDR1 as KGHSH and CDR2 as LQKENI. The CDR3 has 16 amino acids. The CDR3 is CASSPQDRGSFQPQHF. The CDR3 bases are TGTGCCAGCTCACCCCAGGACAGGGGGTCGTTCCAGCCCCAGCATTTT.

The chain is built from TRBV14 and TRBJ2-7; D is possibly TRBD1 (6 bases). This CDR3 has 13 residues. V lost 3 bases to trimming and J lost 4 bases, with 10 bases between them. The germline CDR1 and CDR2 sequences are SGHDN and FVKESK. CDR3 protein: CASSQETGYEQYF. CDR3 nucleotide sequence: TGTGCCAGCAGCCAGGAGACAGGTTACGAGCAGTACTTC.

The chain employs TRBV7-9 and TRBJ1-5; 7 positions agree with TRBD1. J was trimmed by 0 bases and V by 6 bases; bases with no gene match: 5. The CDR3 has 15 residues. The germline CDR1 and CDR2 sequences are SEHNR and FQNEAQ (reference sequence). The CDR3 loop is CASRQTGYSNQPQHF. The CDR3 nucleotides are TGTGCCAGCAGGCAGACAGGGTATAGCAATCAGCCCCAGCATTTT.

The chain couples TRBV6-5 to TRBJ2-6; D gene ambiguous. This CDR3 is built from 13 residues. The germline V gene has CDR1 MNHEY and CDR2 SVGAGI. Trimming took off 7 bases at V and 1 base at J, with 5 bases between the two ends. The CDR3 sequence is CASIKSGANVLTF. Written as DNA, the CDR3 is TGTGCCAGCATCAAATCTGGGGCCAACGTCCTGACTTTC.

V gene TRBV7-9 combines with J gene TRBJ2-3, with 8 nucleotides matching TRBD2. The CDR3 covers 17 residues. Looked up from germline, CDR1 is SEHNR and CDR2 is FQNEAQ (reference sequence). V shed 1 base and J 7 bases; nucleotides not matched to a gene: 13. The CDR3 DNA is TGTGCCAGCAGCTTAGTAGGTAGCGGGACCATCTATTATACGCAGTATTTT. Its protein is CASSLVGSGTIYYTQYF.

The chain carries TRBV6-1 and TRBJ2-3, with 10 bases that match TRBD2. In germline, CDR1 is MNHNS, CDR2 SASEGT. V was pared by 3 bases and J by 14 bases, with 8 bases of the junction left unmatched. This CDR3 region has 13 residues. Written as DNA, the CDR3 is TGTGCCAGCAGTGATCTCCTAGCGGGAGTGCGGTATTTT. This encodes CASSDLLAGVRYF.

This chain connects TRBV28 to TRBJ1-1, with 12 bases identical to TRBD1. Germline V gene data show CDR1 as MDHEN and CDR2 as SYDVKM. Germline trimming cut 5 bases from V and 2 bases from J; bases unmatched to any gene: 9. The CDR3 spans 17 residues. CDR3 in amino acids: CASSPPRGQGANTEAFF. CDR3 nucleotides: TGTGCCAGCAGTCCGCCCAGGGGACAGGGGGCCAACACTGAAGCTTTCTTT.

This chain links TRBV14 with TRBJ2-7; D is possibly TRBD2 (5 bases). CDR1 and CDR2 from the germline V gene are SGHDN and FVKESK. The CDR3 spans 15 residues. Trimming took off 1 base at V and 3 bases at J, with 13 bases between the two ends. CDR3 bases: TGTGCCAGCAGCCAAGGAGAGGGCATTTACTACGAGCAGTACTTC. It translates to CASSQGEGIYYEQYF.

Remarks on this clone: Other DNA sequences in this specimen translate into the identical CDR3. The rearrangement joins TRBV27 to TRBJ2-5; tentatively, D is TRBD2 (7 bases). V lost 2 bases and J lost 5, with 9 bases in between. The germline gives CDR1 MNHEY, CDR2 SMNVEV (reference sequence). The CDR3 sequence is 13 residues long. This CDR3 reads CASSLTGGETQYF. The CDR3 DNA reads as TGTGCCAGCAGTTTAACGGGGGGCGAGACCCAGTACTTC.

The rearrangement uses TRBV29-1 and TRBJ2-3; TRBD2 aligns across 9 bases. The CDR3 totals 14 residues. Losses at the gene ends were 5 bases for V and 3 bases for J; bases not matched to a gene: 6. Germline CDR1 is SQVTM and CDR2 is ANQGSEA. CDR3 amino acids: CSVTGTSYTDTQYF. Here the CDR3 DNA reads TGCAGCGTTACCGGGACTAGCTATACAGATACGCAGTATTTT.

This chain connects TRBV19 to TRBJ2-2; D remains ambiguous. V was cut by 4 bases and J by 4 bases, with 7 bases left in between. CDR1 and CDR2 from the germline V gene are LNHDA and SQIVND (reference sequence). The CDR3 consists of 13 residues. The CDR3 here is CASSTMSTGELFF. Here the CDR3 DNA reads TGTGCCAGTAGTACCATGAGCACCGGGGAGCTGTTTTTT.

The sample holds one count of this clone. This chain links TRBV5-5 with TRBJ2-1, with D possibly matching TRBD2 (6 bases). The CDR3 is 17 amino acids. Germline V gene sequence: CDR1 SGHKS, CDR2 YYEKEE (reference sequence). Trimming shortened V by 2 bases and J by 1 base, and 16 bases separated the two germline ends. The CDR3 region has the DNA TGTGCCAGCAGCTTCGGGGGTGTCGGGCGTTCCTACAATGAGCAGTTCTTC. Translating gives CASSFGGVGRSYNEQFF.

This clone was recorded a few times. J is TRBJ2-2 and V is TRBV29-1; 8 nucleotides align to TRBD1. Trimming cost V 7 bases and J 1 base; bases outside gene matches: 5. This CDR3 is built from 14 residues. Germline loops: CDR1 SQVTM, CDR2 ANQGSEA. The CDR3 region has the DNA TGCAGCGCTGGACAGGGTGGGAACACCGGGGAGCTGTTTTTT. Residues: CSAGQGGNTGELFF.

This clone was recorded once. The chain links TRBV19 to TRBJ2-5, with a tentative D call TRBD1 (6 bases). The CDR3 consists of 14 residues. Germline CDR1 LNHDA, CDR2 SQIVND (reference sequence). V gave up 3 bases and J gave up 3 bases, with 11 bases separating them. The DNA of the CDR3 is TGTGCCAGTAGTATCCAGGGGCGGAAAGAGACCCAGTACTTC. The encoded protein is CASSIQGRKETQYF. The full variable domain, its missing parts supplied by reference TRBV19 and TRBJ2-5, is DGGITQSPKYLFRKEGQNVTLSCEQNLNHDAMYWYRQDPGQGLRLIYYSQIVNDFQKGDIAEGYSVSREKKESFPLTVTSAQKNPTAFYLCASSIQGRKETQYFGPGTRLLVL.

This clone was counted a single time. Here the CDR3 DNA reads TGTGCCAGCAGTTACGGGGAGGAAGATGAGCAGTTCTTC. Its translation is CASSYGEEDEQFF. The gene calls are TRBV6-5 and TRBJ2-1; maybe TRBD2 (6 bases). The V and J ends lost 2 bases and 8 bases respectively, with 10 bases between them. The CDR3 has 13 amino acids. Germline CDR1 is MNHEY and CDR2 is SVGAGI.

V usage is TRBV6-1 and J usage is TRBJ2-5, with 14 bases identical to TRBD2. The CDR3 is made up of 19 amino acids. The germline CDR1 and CDR2 sequences are MNHNS and SASEGT. Unmatched junction bases numbered 10, after V lost 2 bases and J lost 2 bases. CDR3 sequence reads: CASSERAGTSGSNQETQYF. CDR3 DNA: TGTGCCAGCAGTGAAAGGGCTGGGACTAGCGGGAGCAATCAAGAGACCCAGTACTTC.

For the CDR3, the DNA is TGTGCCAGCAGTTACCTGGGGACAGGTTTTTCCTACGAGCAGTACTTC. As protein: CASSYLGTGFSYEQYF. V gene TRBV6-5 combines with J gene TRBJ2-7, with 8 bases that match TRBD1. Germline assignment: CDR1 MNHEY and CDR2 SVGAGI. V trimming: 2 bases; J trimming: 1 base; junction bases outside the gene matches: 7. This CDR3 spans 16 amino acids.

The V gene is TRBV28, the J gene TRBJ2-7; 7 positions agree with TRBD2. The germline CDR1 and CDR2 sequences are MDHEN and SYDVKM. This CDR3 has 13 residues. With 6 bases clipped from V and 3 bases from J, the junction kept 5 bases outside the gene matches. The DNA for the CDR3 is TGTGCCAGCAGACAGAGCGGGAACTACGAGCAGTACTTC. It translates to CASRQSGNYEQYF.

The rearrangement joins TRBV12-5 to TRBJ2-1, with a tentative D call TRBD2 (6 bases). Germline values: CDR1 LGHNT, CDR2 FRNRAP. CDR3 length: 11 residues. The V gene lost 3 bases and the J gene lost 9 bases, with 6 bases spanning the gap. The DNA for the CDR3 is TGTGCTAGTGGTTTAGCGGGTGAGCAGTTCTTC. It codes for CASGLAGEQFF.

The rearrangement uses TRBV2 and TRBJ1-2; 8 bases line up with TRBD1. The germline V gene has CDR1 SNHLY and CDR2 FYNNEI. The CDR3 consists of 14 residues. V lost 6 bases and J lost 2; bases outside the gene matches: 5. In DNA form, the CDR3 reads TGTGCCAGCAGAGGAGGGACAGGAAACTATGGCTACACCTTC. Protein: CASRGGTGNYGYTF. The entire variable domain, with the rest obtained from reference TRBV2 and TRBJ1-2, is as follows: EPEVTQTPSHQVTQMGQEVILRCVPISNHLYFYWYRQILGQKVEFLVSFYNNEISEKSEIFDDQFSVERPDGSNFTLKIRSTKLEDSAMYFCASRGGTGNYGYTFGSGTRLTVV.

V usage is TRBV28 and J usage is TRBJ2-7; 10 bases align to TRBD2. The CDR3 runs to 14 residues. The J segment lost 3 bases and the V segment lost 5 bases, leaving 4 bases of the junction unmatched. Germline CDR1 reads MDHEN; CDR2 reads SYDVKM. The CDR3 DNA sequence: TGTGCCAGCAGTCCCCTAGCGGGGGACTACGAGCAGTACTTC. Protein sequence: CASSPLAGDYEQYF.

This clone appeared a few times. The chain has TRBV5-5 and TRBJ1-4; 12 nucleotides match TRBD1. CDR3 size: 15 residues. Germline values: CDR1 SGHKS, CDR2 YYEKEE (reference sequence). Trimming took 0 bases from V and 8 from J; bases not matched to a gene: 2. The CDR3 DNA reads as TGTGCCAGCAGCTTGGAGGGGACAGGGGGCGAAAAACTGTTTTTT. Translated, it gives CASSLEGTGGEKLFF.

This clone was observed a single time. V is TRBV2 and J is TRBJ2-7, with TRBD2 matching over 10 bases. The germline gives CDR1 SNHLY, CDR2 FYNNEI. The CDR3 runs 19 residues. V lost 6 bases to trimming and J lost 0 bases; unmatched junction nucleotides: 17. The CDR3 sequence is CASRRNRGVAGGTSYEQYF. DNA of the CDR3: TGTGCCAGCAGACGAAACAGAGGGGTAGCGGGAGGTACCTCCTACGAGCAGTACTTC. Together with reference TRBV2 and TRBJ2-7, the CDR3 gives the full variable domain: EPEVTQTPSHQVTQMGQEVILRCVPISNHLYFYWYRQILGQKVEFLVSFYNNEISEKSEIFDDQFSVERPDGSNFTLKIRSTKLEDSAMYFCASRRNRGVAGGTSYEQYFGPGTRLTVT.